Below, one TCR beta chain is given with its context. Methods used by the authors: Reference gene primers were amplified, and this amplification served to estimate nucleated cell counts. Sequenced by immunoSEQ multiplex PCR; TCRdb stores in-frame clones only, minus some. D and trimming were read from the DNA, whereas the V and J calls and clone size are those reported in that table. Of approximately 210,000 clones in the sample, roughly 84% were seen once. This entry comes from a study of blood T cell repertoires in COVID-19. Study-level background: The United States, Italy and Spain supplied acute and convalescent COVID-19 samples. The analysed material was cDNA or gDNA that came from T cells, B-cell-depleted T cells, or PBMCs.

CDR3 length: 15 amino acids. V lost 0 bases and J lost 4; bases outside the gene matches: 5. The germline V gene encodes CDR1 GTSNPN and CDR2 SVGIG (reference sequence). The source material was peripheral blood. The sequence was collected from a young man with active or convalescent COVID-19. The chain has TRBV30 and TRBJ2-1; 8 bases are shared with TRBD2. The CDR3 bases are TGTGCCTGGAGTGTAGGGACTAGGATTTACAATGAGCAGTTCTTC. It encodes CAWSVGTRIYNEQFF.